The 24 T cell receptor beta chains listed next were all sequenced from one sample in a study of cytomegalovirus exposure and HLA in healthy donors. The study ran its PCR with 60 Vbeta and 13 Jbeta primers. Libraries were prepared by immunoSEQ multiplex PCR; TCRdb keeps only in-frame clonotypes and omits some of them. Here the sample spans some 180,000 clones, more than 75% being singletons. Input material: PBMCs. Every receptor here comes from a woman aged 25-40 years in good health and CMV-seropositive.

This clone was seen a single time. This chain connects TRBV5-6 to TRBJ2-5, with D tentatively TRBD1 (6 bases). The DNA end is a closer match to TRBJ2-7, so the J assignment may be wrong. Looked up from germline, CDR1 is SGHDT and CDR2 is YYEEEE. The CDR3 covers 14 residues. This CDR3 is CASSRWDTLYEQYF. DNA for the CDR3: TGTGCCAGCAGCCGCTGGGACACCCTTTACGAGCAGTACTTC.

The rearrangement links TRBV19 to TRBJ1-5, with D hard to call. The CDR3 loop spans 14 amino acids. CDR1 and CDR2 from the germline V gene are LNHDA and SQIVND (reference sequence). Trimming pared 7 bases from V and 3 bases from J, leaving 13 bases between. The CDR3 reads CASTPRSFNQPQHF. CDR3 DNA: TGTGCCAGTACCCCTCGGAGTTTCAATCAGCCCCAGCATTTT.

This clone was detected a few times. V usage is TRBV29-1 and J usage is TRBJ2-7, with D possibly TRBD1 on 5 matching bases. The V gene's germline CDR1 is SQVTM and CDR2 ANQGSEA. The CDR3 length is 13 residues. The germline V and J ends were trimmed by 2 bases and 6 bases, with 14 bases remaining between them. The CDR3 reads CSVESLGRGEQYF. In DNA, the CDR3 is TGCAGCGTTGAATCGTTAGGTAGGGGCGAGCAGTACTTC.

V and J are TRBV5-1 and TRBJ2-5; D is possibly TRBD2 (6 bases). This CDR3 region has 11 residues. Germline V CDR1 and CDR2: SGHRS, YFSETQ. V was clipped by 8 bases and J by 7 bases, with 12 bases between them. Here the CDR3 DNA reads TGCGCCAGGGGACTGGGCGGGACCCAGTACTTC. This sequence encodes CARGLGGTQYF.

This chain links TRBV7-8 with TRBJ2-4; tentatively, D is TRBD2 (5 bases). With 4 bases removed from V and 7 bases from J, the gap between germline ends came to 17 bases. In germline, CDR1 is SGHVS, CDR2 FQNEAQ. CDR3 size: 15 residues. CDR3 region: CASSSHRGWRNIQYF. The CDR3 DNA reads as TGTGCCAGCAGCTCCCACCGGGGATGGCGGAACATTCAGTACTTC.

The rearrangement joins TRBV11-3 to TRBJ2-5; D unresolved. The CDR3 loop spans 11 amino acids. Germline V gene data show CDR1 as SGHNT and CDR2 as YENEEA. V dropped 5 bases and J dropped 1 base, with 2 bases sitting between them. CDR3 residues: CASSRQETQYF. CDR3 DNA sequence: TGTGCCAGCAGCCGCCAAGAGACCCAGTACTTC.

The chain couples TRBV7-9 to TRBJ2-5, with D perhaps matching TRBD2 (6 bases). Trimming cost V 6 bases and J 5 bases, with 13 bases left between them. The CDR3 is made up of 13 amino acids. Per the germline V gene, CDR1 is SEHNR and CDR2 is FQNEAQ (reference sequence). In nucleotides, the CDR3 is TGTGCCAGCAGAAAGGAGGGCCGCGAGACCCAGTACTTC. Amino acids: CASRKEGRETQYF.

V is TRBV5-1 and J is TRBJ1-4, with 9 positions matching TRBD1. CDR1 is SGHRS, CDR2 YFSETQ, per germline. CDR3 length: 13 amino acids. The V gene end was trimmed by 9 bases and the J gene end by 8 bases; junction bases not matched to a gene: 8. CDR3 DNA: TGCGCCACCCCGGGACAGGGACGAGAAAAACTGTTTTTT. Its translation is CATPGQGREKLFF.

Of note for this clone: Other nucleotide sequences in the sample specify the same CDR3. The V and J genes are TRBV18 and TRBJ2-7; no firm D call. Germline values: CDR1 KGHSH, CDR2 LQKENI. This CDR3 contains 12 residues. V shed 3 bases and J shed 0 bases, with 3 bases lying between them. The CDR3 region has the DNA TGTGCCAGCTCACCGAGCTCCTACGAGCAGTACTTC. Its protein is CASSPSSYEQYF. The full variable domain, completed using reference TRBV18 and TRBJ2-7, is NAGVMQNPRHLVRRRGQEARLRCSPMKGHSHVYWYRQLPEEGLKFMVYLQKENIIDESGMPKERFSAEFPKEGPSILRIQQVVRGDSAAYFCASSPSSYEQYFGPGTRLTVT.

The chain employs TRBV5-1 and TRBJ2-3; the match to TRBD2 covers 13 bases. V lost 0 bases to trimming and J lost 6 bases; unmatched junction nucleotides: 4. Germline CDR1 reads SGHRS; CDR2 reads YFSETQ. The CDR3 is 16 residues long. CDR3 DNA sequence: TGCGCCAGCAGCTTGGTACTAGCGGGGGGGCTTGATACGCAGTATTTT. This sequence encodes CASSLVLAGGLDTQYF.

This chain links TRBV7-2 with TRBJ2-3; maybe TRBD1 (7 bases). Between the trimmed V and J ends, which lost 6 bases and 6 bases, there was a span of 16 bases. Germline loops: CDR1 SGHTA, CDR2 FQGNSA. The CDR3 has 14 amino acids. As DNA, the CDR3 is TGTGCCAGCAGGATGACTAGAGGGGGCGATACGCAGTATTTT. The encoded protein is CASRMTRGGDTQYF.

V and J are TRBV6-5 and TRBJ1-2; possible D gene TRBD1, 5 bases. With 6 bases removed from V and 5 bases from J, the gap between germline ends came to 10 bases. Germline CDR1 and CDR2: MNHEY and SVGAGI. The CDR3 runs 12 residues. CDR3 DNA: TGTGCCAGCAGCGGACAAGGGTATGGCTACACCTTC. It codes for CASSGQGYGYTF.

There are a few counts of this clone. The chain's CDR3 is CASSESGGTGGVETQYF. CDR3 coding DNA: TGTGCCAGCAGTGAATCGGGGGGGACAGGGGGGGTGGAGACCCAGTACTTC. The J gene is TRBJ2-5, the V gene TRBV25-1; 11 bases are a match to TRBD1. The CDR3 extends over 17 amino acids. CDR1 and CDR2 (germline): MGHDK, SYGVNS. The ends lost 1 base at V and 5 bases at J; junction bases unmatched: 9.

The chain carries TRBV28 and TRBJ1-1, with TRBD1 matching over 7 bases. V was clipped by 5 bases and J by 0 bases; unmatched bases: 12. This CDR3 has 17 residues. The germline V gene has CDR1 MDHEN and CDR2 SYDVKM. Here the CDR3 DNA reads TGTGCCAGCAGTCCACTCCGAAGGGGGCGCATGAACACTGAAGCTTTCTTT. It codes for CASSPLRRGRMNTEAFF. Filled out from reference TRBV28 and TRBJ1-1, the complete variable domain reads DVKVTQSSRYLVKRTGEKVFLECVQDMDHENMFWYRQDPGLGLRLIYFSYDVKMKEKGDIPEGYSVSREKKERFSLILESASTNQTSMYLCASSPLRRGRMNTEAFFGQGTRLTVV.

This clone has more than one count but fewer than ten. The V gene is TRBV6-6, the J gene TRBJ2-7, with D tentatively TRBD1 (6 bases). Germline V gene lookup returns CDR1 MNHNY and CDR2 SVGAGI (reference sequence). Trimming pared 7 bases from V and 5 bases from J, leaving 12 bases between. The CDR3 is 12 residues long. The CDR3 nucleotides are TGTGCCAGCACCCGACAGGCCAACGAGCAGTACTTC. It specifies CASTRQANEQYF.

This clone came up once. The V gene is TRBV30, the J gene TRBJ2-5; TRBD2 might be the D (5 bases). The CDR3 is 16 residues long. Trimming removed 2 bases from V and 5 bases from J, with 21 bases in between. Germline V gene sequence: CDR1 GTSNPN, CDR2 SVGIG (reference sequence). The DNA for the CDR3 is TGTGCCTGGAGTCCTCCGGGATCCCCCGGCAGGGAGACCCAGTACTTC. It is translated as CAWSPPGSPGRETQYF.

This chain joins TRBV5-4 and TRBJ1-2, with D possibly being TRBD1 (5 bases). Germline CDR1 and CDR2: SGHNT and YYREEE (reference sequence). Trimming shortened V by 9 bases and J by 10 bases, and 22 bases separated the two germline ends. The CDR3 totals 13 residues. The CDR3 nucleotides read TGTGCCACCCTAGCGGAGGGGCCCCCCTCCTACACCTTC. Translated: CATLAEGPPSYTF. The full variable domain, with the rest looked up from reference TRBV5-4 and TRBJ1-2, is ETGVTQSPTHLIKTRGQQVTLRCSSQSGHNTVSWYQQALGQGPQFIFQYYREEENGRGNFPPRFSGLQFPNYSSELNVNALELDDSALYLCATLAEGPPSYTFGSGTRLTVV.

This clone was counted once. CDR3 protein: CASSLDPLAGGPGETQYF. CDR3 in DNA: TGTGCCAGCAGCTTAGATCCTCTAGCGGGGGGGCCTGGGGAGACCCAGTACTTC. The chain is built from TRBV7-3 and TRBJ2-5; 12 bases line up with TRBD2. CDR1 is SGHTA and CDR2 is FQGTGA in the germline V gene. The trim removed 2 bases at V and 5 bases at J, leaving 12 bases unmatched. This CDR3 contains 18 residues. The entire variable domain, with the rest obtained from reference TRBV7-3 and TRBJ2-5, is as follows: GAGVSQTPSNKVTEKGKYVELRCDPISGHTALYWYRQSLGQGPEFLIYFQGTGAADDSGLPNDRFFAVRPEGSVSTLKIQRTERGDSAVYLCASSLDPLAGGPGETQYFGPGTRLLVL.

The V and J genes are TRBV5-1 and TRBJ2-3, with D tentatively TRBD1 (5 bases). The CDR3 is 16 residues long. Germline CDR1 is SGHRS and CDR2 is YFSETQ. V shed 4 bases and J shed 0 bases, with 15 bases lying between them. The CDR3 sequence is CASSPDRGHSTDTQYF. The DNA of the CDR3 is TGCGCCAGCAGCCCGGATCGAGGACACAGCACAGATACGCAGTATTTT.

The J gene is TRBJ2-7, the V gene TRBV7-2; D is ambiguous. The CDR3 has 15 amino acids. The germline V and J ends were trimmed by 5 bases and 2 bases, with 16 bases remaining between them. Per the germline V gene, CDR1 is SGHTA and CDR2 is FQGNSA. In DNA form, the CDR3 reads TGTGCCAGCAGCCTCACTGGGCCAAGGACCTACGAGCAGTACTTC. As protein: CASSLTGPRTYEQYF. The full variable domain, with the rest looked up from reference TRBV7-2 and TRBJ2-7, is GAGVSQSPSNKVTEKGKDVELRCDPISGHTALYWYRQSLGQGLEFLIYFQGNSAPDKSGLPSDRFSAERTGGSVSTLTIQRTQQEDSAVYLCASSLTGPRTYEQYFGPGTRLTVT.

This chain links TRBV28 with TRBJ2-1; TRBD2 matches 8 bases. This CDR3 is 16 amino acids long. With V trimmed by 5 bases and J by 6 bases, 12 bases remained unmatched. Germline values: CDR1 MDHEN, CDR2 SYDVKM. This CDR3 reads CASSPPVAGSSNEQFF. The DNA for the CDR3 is TGTGCCAGCAGTCCCCCGGTAGCGGGGAGCTCCAATGAGCAGTTCTTC.

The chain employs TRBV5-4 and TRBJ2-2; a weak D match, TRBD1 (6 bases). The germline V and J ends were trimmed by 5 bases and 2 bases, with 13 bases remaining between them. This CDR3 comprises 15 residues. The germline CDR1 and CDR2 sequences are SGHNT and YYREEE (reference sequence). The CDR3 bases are TGTGCCAGCAGTCATGACAGGACCAACACCGGGGAGCTGTTTTTT. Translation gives CASSHDRTNTGELFF.

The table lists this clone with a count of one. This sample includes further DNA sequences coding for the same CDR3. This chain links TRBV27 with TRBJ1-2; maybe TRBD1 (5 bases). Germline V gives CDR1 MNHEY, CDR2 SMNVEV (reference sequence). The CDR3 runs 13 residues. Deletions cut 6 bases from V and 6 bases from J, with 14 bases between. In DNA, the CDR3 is TGTGCCAGCAGGGCAGACAGTTTCAATGGCTACACCTTC. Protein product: CASRADSFNGYTF.

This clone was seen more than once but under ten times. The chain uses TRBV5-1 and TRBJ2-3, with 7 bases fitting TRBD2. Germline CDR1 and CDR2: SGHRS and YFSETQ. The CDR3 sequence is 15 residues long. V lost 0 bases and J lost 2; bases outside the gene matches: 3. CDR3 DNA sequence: TGCGCCAGCAGCTTGGGAGCGGGAATCACAGATACGCAGTATTTT. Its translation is CASSLGAGITDTQYF.